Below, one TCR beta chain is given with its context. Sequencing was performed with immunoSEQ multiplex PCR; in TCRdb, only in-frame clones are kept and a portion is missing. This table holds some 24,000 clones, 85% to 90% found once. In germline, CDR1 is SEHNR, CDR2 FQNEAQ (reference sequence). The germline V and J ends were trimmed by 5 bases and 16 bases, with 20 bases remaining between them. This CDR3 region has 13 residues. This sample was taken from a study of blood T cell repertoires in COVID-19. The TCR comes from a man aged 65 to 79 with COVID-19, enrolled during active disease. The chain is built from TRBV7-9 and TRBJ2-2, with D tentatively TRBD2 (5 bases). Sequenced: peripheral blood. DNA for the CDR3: TGTGCCAGCAGCCCCACTCCGGAGCAGGAGGCGTTTTTT. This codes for CASSPTPEQEAFF.